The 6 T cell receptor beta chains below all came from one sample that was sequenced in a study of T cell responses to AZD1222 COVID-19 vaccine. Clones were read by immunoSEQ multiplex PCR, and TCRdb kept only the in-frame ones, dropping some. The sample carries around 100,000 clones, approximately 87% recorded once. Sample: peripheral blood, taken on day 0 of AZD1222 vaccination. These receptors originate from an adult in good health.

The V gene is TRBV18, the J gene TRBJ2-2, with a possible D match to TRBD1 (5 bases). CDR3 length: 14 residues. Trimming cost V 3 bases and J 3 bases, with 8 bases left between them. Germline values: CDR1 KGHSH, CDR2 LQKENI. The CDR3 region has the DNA TGTGCCAGCTCACCGACACAGGACACCGGGGAGCTGTTTTTT. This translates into CASSPTQDTGELFF.

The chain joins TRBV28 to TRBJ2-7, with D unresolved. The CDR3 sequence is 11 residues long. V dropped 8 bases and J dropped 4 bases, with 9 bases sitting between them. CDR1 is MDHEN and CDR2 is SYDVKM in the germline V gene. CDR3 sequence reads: CASAVSYEQYF. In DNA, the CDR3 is TGTGCCAGCGCGGTCAGTTACGAGCAGTACTTC.

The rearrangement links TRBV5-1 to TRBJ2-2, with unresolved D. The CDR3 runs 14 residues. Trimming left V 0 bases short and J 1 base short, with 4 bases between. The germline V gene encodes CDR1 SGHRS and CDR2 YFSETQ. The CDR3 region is CASSLVWNTGELFF. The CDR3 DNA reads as TGCGCCAGCAGCTTGGTGTGGAACACCGGGGAGCTGTTTTTT. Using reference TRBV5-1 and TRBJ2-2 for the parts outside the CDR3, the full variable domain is KAGVTQTPRYLIKTRGQQVTLSCSPISGHRSVSWYQQTPGQGLQFLFEYFSETQRNKGNFPGRFSGRQFSNSRSEMNVSTLELGDSALYLCASSLVWNTGELFFGEGSRLTVL.

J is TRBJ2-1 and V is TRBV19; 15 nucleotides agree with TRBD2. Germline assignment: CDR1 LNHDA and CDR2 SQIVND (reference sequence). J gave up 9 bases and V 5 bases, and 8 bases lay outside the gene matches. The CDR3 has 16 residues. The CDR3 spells CASSWTSGRADGEQFF. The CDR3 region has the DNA TGTGCCAGTAGTTGGACTAGCGGGAGGGCCGACGGTGAGCAGTTCTTC.

CDR3 loop: CASSYEDRYSNQPQHF. DNA of the CDR3: TGTGCCAGCAGTTATGAGGACCGATATAGCAATCAGCCCCAGCATTTT. J is TRBJ1-5 and V is TRBV6-2 or TRBV6-3; D unclear. The germline V gene encodes CDR1 MNHEY and CDR2 SVGEGT. Between the trimmed V and J ends, which lost 3 bases and 0 bases, there was a span of 12 bases. This CDR3 spans 16 amino acids.

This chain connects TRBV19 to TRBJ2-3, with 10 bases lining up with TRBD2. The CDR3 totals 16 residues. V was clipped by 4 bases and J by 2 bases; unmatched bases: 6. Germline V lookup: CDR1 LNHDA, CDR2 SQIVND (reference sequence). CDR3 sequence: CASSTERGGLTDTQYF. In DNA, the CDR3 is TGTGCCAGTAGTACCGAGCGGGGGGGCCTCACAGATACGCAGTATTTT.